This T cell receptor beta chain was captured in a study of fetal regulatory T cell absence and autoimmunity. TCRdb's copy holds only in-frame clones and misses some; the assay was immunoSEQ multiplex PCR. This sample yields 95,000 to 100,000 clones, of which about two thirds are seen a single time; 1.5% to 2.5% belongs to the top ten. The sequence was collected from a male donor with IPEX syndrome. Sequenced sample: pancreas tissue.

This CDR3 reads CASSEEDTIYF. The DNA for the CDR3 is TGTGCCAGCAGTGAAGAGGACACCATATATTTT. This rearrangement joins TRBV6-5 to TRBJ1-3; D gene ambiguous. The CDR3 has 11 amino acids. The V end was cut by 5 bases, the J end by 8 bases, with 7 bases between. CDR1 and CDR2 from the germline V gene are MNHEY and SVGAGI.